Following are 12 T cell receptor beta chains from one sample sequenced in a study of blood T cell repertoires in COVID-19. Profiled with immunoSEQ multiplex PCR; TCRdb holds only in-frame clones, not every one. This table has some 200,000 clones, roughly 85% appearing once. Sequences were obtained from peripheral blood. These receptors were collected from a man aged 60 to 69 with active or convalescent COVID-19.

The rearrangement joins TRBV19 to TRBJ1-2, with 9 bases lining up with TRBD1. CDR1 is LNHDA and CDR2 is SQIVND in the germline V gene (reference sequence). V gave up 2 bases and J gave up 6 bases; unmatched junction bases: 7. CDR3 length equals 15 residues. In DNA, the CDR3 is TGTGCCAGTAGTATACAGAGGACAGGGGTGAATGGCTACACCTTC. It specifies CASSIQRTGVNGYTF.

The rearrangement links TRBV19 to TRBJ2-2; possibly TRBD1 for D (5 bases). The germline CDR1 and CDR2 sequences are LNHDA and SQIVND (reference sequence). The CDR3 length is 13 residues. The germline V and J ends were trimmed by 4 bases and 5 bases, with 8 bases remaining between them. The CDR3, as DNA: TGTGCCAGTAGTAAAAAGGGGACCGGGGAGCTGTTTTTT. Translating it yields CASSKKGTGELFF.

This rearrangement joins TRBV5-5 to TRBJ2-7; no clear D. Germline V gives CDR1 SGHKS, CDR2 YYEKEE (reference sequence). V was clipped by 0 bases and J by 3 bases, with 7 bases between them. This CDR3 comprises 13 residues. The CDR3 nucleotides are TGTGCCAGCAGCTTGGTTTCCATCTACGAGCAGTACTTC. It yields the protein CASSLVSIYEQYF.

The chain carries TRBV7-6 and TRBJ2-3; D gene ambiguous. The CDR3 contains 12 residues. The V gene lost 2 bases and the J gene lost 5 bases, with 5 bases spanning the gap. Germline CDR1 and CDR2: SGHVS and FNYEAQ. The CDR3 reads CASSLWRDTQYF. The CDR3 nucleotides are TGTGCCAGCAGCTTATGGAGAGATACGCAGTATTTT.

The chain combines TRBV27 with TRBJ2-1; tentative D call: TRBD2 (6 bases). CDR1 MNHEY and CDR2 SMNVEV come from the germline V gene (reference sequence). The V end was cut by 6 bases, the J end by 0 bases, with 15 bases between. CDR3 length: 16 amino acids. This chain's CDR3 is CASSPRLALSYNEQFF. The CDR3 DNA follows: TGTGCCAGCAGCCCCCGTCTAGCGCTCTCCTACAATGAGCAGTTCTTC.

Here the CDR3 DNA reads TGTGCCAGCAGCCGTCAGGGATATGGCTACACCTTC. Its protein is CASSRQGYGYTF. The genes are TRBV12-3 or TRBV12-4 and TRBJ1-2; tentatively, D is TRBD1 (5 bases). The V gene lost 6 bases and the J gene lost 5 bases, with 10 bases spanning the gap. The CDR3 spans 12 residues.

The chain couples TRBV12-3 or TRBV12-4 to TRBJ1-3, with 8 bases fitting TRBD1. The CDR3 spans 12 residues. Trimming cost V 11 bases and J 4 bases; bases outside gene matches: 4. DNA of the CDR3: TGTGCCGACAGGGGATCAGGAAACACCATATATTTT. Its translation: CADRGSGNTIYF.

The CDR3 is CASSLYGTGRPLDTGELFF. DNA of the CDR3: TGTGCCAGCAGCTTATACGGGACAGGGAGACCCCTCGACACCGGGGAGCTGTTTTTT. The V call is TRBV7-9, the J call TRBJ2-2, with 9 bases matching TRBD1. In germline, CDR1 is SEHNR, CDR2 FQNEAQ (reference sequence). The ends lost 2 bases at V and 3 bases at J; junction bases unmatched: 13. The CDR3 runs 19 residues. The full variable domain, with the rest looked up from reference TRBV7-9 and TRBJ2-2, is DTGVSQNPRHKITKRGQNVTFRCDPISEHNRLYWYRQTLGQGPEFLTYFQNEAQLEKSRLLSDRFSAERPKGSFSTLEIQRTEQGDSAMYLCASSLYGTGRPLDTGELFFGEGSRLTVL.

This clone was observed a single time. The V gene is TRBV6-2 or TRBV6-3, the J gene TRBJ1-2; possibly TRBD1 for D (6 bases). From germline, CDR1 is MNHEY and CDR2 SVGEGT. Trimming took off 7 bases at V and 7 bases at J, with 22 bases between the two ends. The CDR3 contains 15 residues. The CDR3 loop reads CASTPTGMGAFGYTF. CDR3 coding DNA: TGTGCCAGCACCCCAACAGGAATGGGGGCGTTTGGCTACACCTTC.

V usage is TRBV19 and J usage is TRBJ2-7; 9 nucleotides align to TRBD1. The CDR3 totals 14 residues. After removal of 5 bases from V and 3 bases from J, the junction contained 5 bases not matched to a gene. Germline CDR1 reads LNHDA; CDR2 reads SQIVND (reference sequence). This CDR3 reads CASSFLGQGYEQYF. Here the CDR3 DNA reads TGTGCCAGTAGTTTCCTGGGACAGGGCTACGAGCAGTACTTC. The full variable domain, in which reference TRBV19 and TRBJ2-7 provide the parts outside the CDR3, is DGGITQSPKYLFRKEGQNVTLSCEQNLNHDAMYWYRQDPGQGLRLIYYSQIVNDFQKGDIAEGYSVSREKKESFPLTVTSAQKNPTAFYLCASSFLGQGYEQYFGPGTRLTVT.

The chain links TRBV5-1 to TRBJ2-3; D unclear. The length of the CDR3 is 14 residues. CDR1 is SGHRS, CDR2 YFSETQ, per germline. The germline V and J ends were trimmed by 0 bases and 1 base, with 6 bases remaining between them. Written as DNA, the CDR3 is TGCGCCAGCAGCTTGGAGACTCGCACAGATACGCAGTATTTT. Amino acid sequence: CASSLETRTDTQYF.

V and J are TRBV19 and TRBJ2-4, with no clear D. CDR3 length: 15 amino acids. Looked up from germline, CDR1 is LNHDA and CDR2 is SQIVND (reference sequence). V dropped 3 bases and J dropped 0 bases, with 9 bases sitting between them. DNA of the CDR3: TGTGCCAGTAGTATTGGTAGAGTAGCCAAAAACATTCAGTACTTC. This codes for CASSIGRVAKNIQYF.